A single sample gave rise to the 17 T cell receptor beta chains below, sequenced in a study of OX40 agonist ivuxolimab in advanced cancers. Profiling relied on immunoSEQ multiplex PCR, and the TCRdb table lists in-frame clones only, not all of them. The sample lists under 80,000 clones; 70% to 90% were seen once. The material was CD4+ or CD8+ T cells sorted from blood, obtained in a trial of the OX40 agonist ivuxolimab. The receptors were sampled from an adult with an advanced solid tumor such as melanoma, head and neck, liver or kidney cancer.

V is TRBV28 and J is TRBJ2-3; 11 positions agree with TRBD2. The CDR3 has 15 amino acids. V was pared by 2 bases and J by 5 bases, with 3 bases of the junction left unmatched. Germline V CDR1 and CDR2: MDHEN, SYDVKM. DNA of the CDR3: TGTGCCAGCAGTTTAGTAGCGGGGGGGCTAGATACGCAGTATTTT. This codes for CASSLVAGGLDTQYF.

The chain carries TRBV27 and TRBJ2-5; no clear D. The CDR3 covers 14 residues. Germline-derived CDR1 and CDR2 are MNHEY and SMNVEV (reference sequence). V gave up 0 bases and J gave up 5 bases, with 10 bases separating them. The CDR3 sequence is CASSLSNGGETQYF. The DNA for the CDR3 is TGTGCCAGCAGTTTATCGAACGGTGGGGAGACCCAGTACTTC.

The gene calls are TRBV9 and TRBJ1-2; D gene ambiguous. Between the trimmed V and J ends, which lost 1 base and 2 bases, there was a span of 6 bases. Germline V lookup: CDR1 SGDLS, CDR2 YYNGEE. The CDR3 consists of 13 residues. Written as DNA, the CDR3 is TGTGCCAGCAGCGTAACAGAGAACTATGGCTACACCTTC. Translation gives CASSVTENYGYTF.

V is TRBV30 and J is TRBJ2-3, with D perhaps TRBD1 or TRBD2 (7 bases each). The V gene's germline CDR1 is GTSNPN and CDR2 SVGIG (reference sequence). The CDR3 spans 16 residues. Trimming cost V 0 bases and J 7 bases, with 20 bases left between them. The CDR3 sequence is CAWSVRIHRGGNTQYF. The CDR3 nucleotides read TGTGCCTGGAGTGTACGTATCCACAGGGGAGGGAATACGCAGTATTTT.

The chain links TRBV23-1 to TRBJ2-5; TRBD2 is a possible D gene (6 bases). TRBV23-1 has ORF status, its function being uncertain. The CDR3 consists of 12 residues. The V end was cut by 4 bases, the J end by 11 bases, with 14 bases between. As DNA, the CDR3 is TGCGCCAGCAGTCTCATGCGGGGTGAGCAGTACTTC. Its protein product is CASSLMRGEQYF.

This chain connects TRBV4-1 to TRBJ2-5, with 7 bases that match TRBD2. The CDR3 covers 14 residues. The germline V gene has CDR1 MGHRA and CDR2 YSYEKL. The V segment lost 0 bases and the J segment 2 bases; nucleotides outside the gene matches: 0. Here the CDR3 reads CASSQEGLQETQYF. As DNA, the CDR3 is TGCGCCAGCAGCCAAGAGGGACTACAAGAGACCCAGTACTTC.

The chain carries TRBV10-3 and TRBJ2-7, with D possibly matching TRBD1 (6 bases). Trimming removed 6 bases from V and 2 bases from J, with 14 bases in between. CDR1 and CDR2 (germline): ENHRY, SYGVKD. The CDR3 spans 14 residues. The CDR3 sequence is CAISRDTMAYEQYF. DNA for the CDR3: TGTGCCATCAGCCGGGACACCATGGCCTACGAGCAGTACTTC.

J is TRBJ2-5 and V is TRBV7-2; D uncertain. Germline V CDR1 and CDR2: SGHTA, FQGNSA. V dropped 6 bases and J dropped 4 bases, with 27 bases sitting between them. The CDR3 sequence is 18 residues long. The CDR3 DNA reads TGTGCCAGCAGTCCCAATATCCACCGGTCGGACCTGAGAGAGACCCAGTACTTC. Protein product: CASSPNIHRSDLRETQYF.

This clone was seen a single time. The chain links TRBV28 to TRBJ1-1; no clear D. V was pared by 3 bases and J by 0 bases, with 17 bases between. The CDR3 contains 17 residues. Germline values: CDR1 MDHEN, CDR2 SYDVKM. CDR3 DNA: TGTGCCAGCAGTTTGGATAGATCACCGGCGATGAACACTGAAGCTTTCTTT. Translation: CASSLDRSPAMNTEAFF.

V gene TRBV4-1 combines with J gene TRBJ1-2; no firm D call. The germline V gene has CDR1 MGHRA and CDR2 YSYEKL. V shed 1 base and J shed 2 bases, with 8 bases lying between them. The CDR3 is 14 amino acids. The CDR3 sequence is CASSQGIGNYGYTF. CDR3 in DNA: TGCGCCAGCAGCCAAGGCATAGGGAACTATGGCTACACCTTC.

This chain uses TRBV5-1 with TRBJ2-2; D is possibly TRBD1 or TRBD2 (5 bases each). Germline CDR1 reads SGHRS; CDR2 reads YFSETQ. The CDR3 has 14 residues. Deletions cut 4 bases from V and 4 bases from J, with 11 bases between. The CDR3 reads CASSPGTVTGELFF. In nucleotides, the CDR3 is TGCGCCAGCAGCCCCGGGACGGTCACCGGGGAGCTGTTTTTT.

The chain has TRBV28 and TRBJ2-3; 7 bases map to TRBD1. From germline, CDR1 is MDHEN and CDR2 SYDVKM. There are 15 residues in the CDR3. Germline trimming cut 3 bases from V and 4 bases from J; bases unmatched to any gene: 7. The CDR3 region has the DNA TGTGCCAGCAGTTTCGGGGACAGTCCGGCAGATACGCAGTATTTT. It is translated as CASSFGDSPADTQYF. Full variable domain (remainder filled in from reference TRBV28 and TRBJ2-3): DVKVTQSSRYLVKRTGEKVFLECVQDMDHENMFWYRQDPGLGLRLIYFSYDVKMKEKGDIPEGYSVSREKKERFSLILESASTNQTSMYLCASSFGDSPADTQYFGPGTRLTVL.

This chain uses TRBV7-2 with TRBJ2-7, with 7 bases fitting TRBD2. Germline lookup yields CDR1 SGHTA and CDR2 FQGNSA. Germline trimming cut 2 bases from V and 0 bases from J; bases unmatched to any gene: 7. This CDR3 has 16 residues. The DNA of the CDR3 is TGTGCCAGCAGCTTATCGACTAGCCCCAACTCCTACGAGCAGTACTTC. Translation: CASSLSTSPNSYEQYF.

This clone was observed a single time. The J gene is TRBJ2-7, the V gene TRBV7-9; no firm D call. Deletions cut 0 bases from V and 5 bases from J, with 11 bases between. This CDR3 comprises 14 residues. Germline lookup yields CDR1 SEHNR and CDR2 FQNEAQ (reference sequence). The CDR3 loop reads CASSLALPVHEQYF. CDR3 nucleotide sequence: TGTGCCAGCAGCTTAGCGCTTCCTGTCCACGAGCAGTACTTC.

V is TRBV4-3 and J is TRBJ2-2; 13 nucleotides align to TRBD2. CDR3 length: 17 residues. Germline assignment: CDR1 LGHNA and CDR2 YSLEER. J was trimmed by 4 bases and V by 1 base; bases with no gene match: 3. The CDR3 region is CASSQGTSGGPTGELFF. DNA for the CDR3: TGCGCCAGCAGCCAAGGGACTAGCGGGGGACCCACCGGGGAGCTGTTTTTT.

The rearrangement joins TRBV7-9 to TRBJ2-7, with a weak D call TRBD2 (5 bases). Germline assignment: CDR1 SEHNR and CDR2 FQNEAQ (reference sequence). V was shortened by 5 bases and J by 8 bases, with 13 bases between the two germline ends. The CDR3 loop spans 12 amino acids. CDR3 DNA: TGTGCCAGCAGCCCAGAAGTCGGGAAGCAGTACTTC. This gives the protein CASSPEVGKQYF.

V is TRBV4-3 and J is TRBJ2-1; TRBD2 matches at 8 bases. CDR1 and CDR2 (germline): LGHNA, YSLEER. The J segment lost 8 bases and the V segment lost 2 bases, leaving 8 bases of the junction unmatched. The CDR3 totals 15 residues. The CDR3 sequence is CASSQRGGLSDEQFF. As DNA, the CDR3 is TGCGCCAGCAGCCAACGGGGGGGCCTTAGCGATGAGCAGTTCTTC.